Listed here is a single T cell receptor (beta chain). Antigen: not known. The record originates from a study of CD8 T cells in Susac syndrome. Study-level points and caveats: As acknowledged by the study, its TCR sequencing and HLA analysis included a relatively small number of individuals.

Between the trimmed V and J ends, which lost 4 bases and 0 bases, there was a span of 10 bases. Germline V gene sequence: CDR1 SNHLY, CDR2 FYNNEI. There are 15 residues in the CDR3. Reverse transcription of roughly 0.45 to 1 ug RNA used random hexamers. TCRdb redid the calling of the immunoSEQ multiplex PCR reads with MiXCR, one entry per CDR3 protein. The repertoire holds approximately 190,000 distinct CDR3 sequences, 90% to 95% seen once, with about 0.096% in the top ten. Sequencing of TCR beta was undertaken in CD8+ and CD4+ T cells derived from blood. The multiple sclerosis control cohort comprised treatment-naive individuals presenting with stable or active relapsing-remitting disease.

The chain employs TRBV2 and TRBJ1-3; D remains unclear. Source material: CD4+ T cells from PBMCs. The sequence derives from a human donor with multiple sclerosis. Written as DNA, the CDR3 is TGTGCCAGCAGTGCTCAGGTGCGCTCTGGAAACACCATATATTTT. It specifies CASSAQVRSGNTIYF. Full variable domain (rest looked up from reference TRBV2 and TRBJ1-3): EPEVTQTPSHQVTQMGQEVILRCVPISNHLYFYWYRQILGQKVEFLVSFYNNEISEKSEIFDDQFSVERPDGSNFTLKIRSTKLEDSAMYFCASSAQVRSGNTIYFGEGSWLTVV.